A single sample gave rise to the 18 T cell receptor beta chains below, sequenced in a study of T cells in narcolepsy. Produced via immunoSEQ multiplex PCR; TCRdb's table is partial and in-frame only. This table holds some 15,000 clones, approximately 85% found once. The sequencing sample was made of memory (CD45RA-) CD4+ T cells from blood. The source of these receptors is a human donor in good health.

This rearrangement joins TRBV11-3 to TRBJ1-1; 7 nucleotides line up with TRBD1. This CDR3 is built from 15 residues. The V gene end was trimmed by 5 bases and the J gene end by 0 bases; junction bases not matched to a gene: 6. Germline CDR1 and CDR2: SGHNT and YENEEA. CDR3 residues: CASSEQGRVNTEAFF. The CDR3, as DNA: TGTGCCAGCAGCGAACAGGGGAGGGTGAACACTGAAGCTTTCTTT.

This clone was picked up a small number of times. V gene TRBV5-5 combines with J gene TRBJ1-4; D not resolved. V lost 0 bases, J lost 7 bases, and 4 bases lay in between. Germline values: CDR1 SGHKS, CDR2 YYEKEE (reference sequence). The CDR3 extends over 12 amino acids. The CDR3 protein is CASSLDSEKLFF. CDR3 nucleotide sequence: TGTGCCAGCAGCTTGGACAGTGAAAAACTGTTTTTT. Based on the CDR3 plus reference TRBV5-5 and TRBJ1-4, the full variable domain is DAGVTQSPTHLIKTRGQQVTLRCSPISGHKSVSWYQQVLGQGPQFIFQYYEKEERGRGNFPDRFSARQFPNYSSELNVNALLLGDSALYLCASSLDSEKLFFGSGTQLSVL.

V is TRBV7-6 and J is TRBJ2-2; possible D gene TRBD2, 5 bases. With 4 bases removed from V and 5 bases from J, the gap between germline ends came to 8 bases. The CDR3 sequence is 13 residues long. CDR1 is SGHVS and CDR2 is FNYEAQ in the germline V gene. The CDR3 loop is CASSSPGTGELFF. The CDR3 nucleotides are TGTGCCAGCAGCTCGCCGGGGACCGGGGAGCTGTTTTTT.

The CDR3 DNA reads as TGTGCCAGCTACAGGGGAAAACGGGACCAAGAGACCCAGTACTTC. Its protein is CASYRGKRDQETQYF. The gene calls are TRBV21-1 and TRBJ2-5; TRBD1 reflects the table's D call only, with no check against the DNA. TRBV21-1 is assigned pseudogene status. The CDR3 sequence is 15 residues long.

This chain joins TRBV19 and TRBJ1-2; a weak D match, TRBD1 (5 bases). Looked up from germline, CDR1 is LNHDA and CDR2 is SQIVND (reference sequence). Trimming shortened V by 6 bases and J by 4 bases, and 15 bases separated the two germline ends. This CDR3 contains 14 residues. The CDR3 loop is CASRESDRIYGYTF. The CDR3 DNA sequence: TGTGCCAGTAGGGAATCAGACAGAATCTATGGCTACACCTTC.

Only a few counts were recorded for this clone. V is TRBV30 and J is TRBJ2-5, with 7 bases identical to TRBD2. J gave up 7 bases and V 5 bases, and 13 bases lay outside the gene matches. Germline-derived CDR1 and CDR2 are GTSNPN and SVGIG (reference sequence). CDR3 size: 14 residues. CDR3: CAWQMGGVTGTQYF. CDR3 DNA: TGTGCCTGGCAAATGGGGGGGGTGACGGGGACCCAGTACTTC.

The chain joins TRBV6-5 to TRBJ1-1; D remains unclear. CDR1 MNHEY and CDR2 SVGAGI come from the germline V gene. The CDR3 sequence is 12 residues long. The germline V and J ends were trimmed by 10 bases and 7 bases, with 16 bases remaining between them. The CDR3 sequence is CATFYGYGEAFF. In DNA form, the CDR3 reads TGTGCCACCTTTTACGGGTACGGTGAAGCTTTCTTT.

The chain has TRBV7-8 and TRBJ2-1, with 9 bases matching TRBD2. The V and J ends lost 5 bases and 3 bases, in that order; junction bases with no gene match: 8. The CDR3 runs 16 residues. From germline, CDR1 is SGHVS and CDR2 FQNEAQ. The CDR3 region is CASSTRLADNYNEQFF. The CDR3, as DNA: TGTGCCAGCAGCACCCGACTAGCGGACAACTACAATGAGCAGTTCTTC.

The rearrangement joins TRBV4-2 to TRBJ1-5, with unresolved D. The length of the CDR3 is 14 residues. V was cut by 1 base and J by 1 base, with 5 bases left in between. The germline V gene has CDR1 LGHNA and CDR2 YNFKEQ. The CDR3 protein is CASSQGDSNQPQHF. The CDR3 DNA reads as TGTGCCAGCAGCCAAGGAGACAGCAATCAGCCCCAGCATTTT.

The chain is built from TRBV9 and TRBJ2-1; D remains unclear. This CDR3 has 14 residues. Per the germline V gene, CDR1 is SGDLS and CDR2 is YYNGEE. The V gene lost 0 bases and the J gene lost 8 bases, with 12 bases spanning the gap. CDR3 sequence reads: CASSVVGLNDEQFF. In nucleotides, the CDR3 is TGTGCCAGCAGCGTAGTGGGATTGAACGATGAGCAGTTCTTC.

This clone was recorded only once. The rearrangement uses TRBV2 and TRBJ1-1; 8 bases fit TRBD1. Germline CDR1 reads SNHLY; CDR2 reads FYNNEI. This CDR3 region has 17 residues. Losses at the gene ends were 7 bases for V and 0 bases for J; bases not matched to a gene: 13. The CDR3 loop is CASNQRQGSRMNTEAFF. The DNA for the CDR3 is TGTGCCAGCAACCAGAGACAGGGGAGTAGGATGAACACTGAAGCTTTCTTT.

V and J are TRBV7-9 and TRBJ2-7; D possibly corresponds to TRBD1 (6 bases). Germline V gene sequence: CDR1 SEHNR, CDR2 FQNEAQ (reference sequence). Trimming cost V 2 bases and J 2 bases, with 10 bases left between them. CDR3 length equals 14 residues. Here the CDR3 DNA reads TGTGCCAGCAGCTTAACCGGGACACCCTACGAGCAGTACTTC. Translating it yields CASSLTGTPYEQYF.

The J gene is TRBJ2-2, the V gene TRBV7-9; D call uncertain. The germline V gene has CDR1 SEHNR and CDR2 FQNEAQ (reference sequence). The CDR3 is 12 residues long. Between the trimmed V and J ends, which lost 2 bases and 5 bases, there was a span of 3 bases. The CDR3 here is CASSLRTGELFF. The CDR3 nucleotides are TGTGCCAGCAGCTTAAGAACCGGGGAGCTGTTTTTT.

J is TRBJ2-2 and V is TRBV4-2, with TRBD2 matching over 9 bases. V shed 3 bases and J 7 bases; nucleotides not matched to a gene: 12. Germline CDR1 is LGHNA and CDR2 is YNFKEQ. This CDR3 is 17 amino acids long. The CDR3 is CASSQRLPAGGDGELFF. The CDR3 nucleotides are TGTGCCAGCAGCCAGCGTCTGCCTGCGGGAGGGGACGGGGAGCTGTTTTTT.

The rearrangement links TRBV7-9 to TRBJ1-3; no clear D. With 2 bases removed from V and 7 bases from J, the gap between germline ends came to 15 bases. Germline lookup yields CDR1 SEHNR and CDR2 FQNEAQ (reference sequence). The CDR3 is 15 residues long. The CDR3 is CASSLLGSGVNTIYF. The CDR3 bases are TGTGCCAGCAGCTTACTTGGGAGCGGCGTGAACACCATATATTTT.

The chain employs TRBV6-1 and TRBJ1-4; D is ambiguous. Germline CDR1 is MNHNS and CDR2 is SASEGT. The CDR3 spans 15 residues. The ends were cut back, 5 bases at V and 7 bases at J, with 17 bases in the middle. The CDR3 DNA is TGTGCCAGCAGTCCGTGGGGAGCCCGCAGTGAAAAACTGTTTTTT. It is translated as CASSPWGARSEKLFF.

V and J are TRBV14 and TRBJ2-3; D is ambiguous. From germline, CDR1 is SGHDN and CDR2 FVKESK. The V end was cut by 1 base, the J end by 9 bases, with 5 bases between. There are 11 residues in the CDR3. This chain's CDR3 is CASSQVETQYF. For the CDR3, the DNA is TGTGCCAGCAGCCAAGTGGAAACGCAGTATTTT.

The rearrangement uses TRBV19 and TRBJ1-6, with D possibly being TRBD1 (5 bases). This CDR3 has 16 amino acids. The V end lost 9 bases, the J end lost 10 bases, and 25 bases lay between the germline ends. CDR1 is LNHDA and CDR2 is SQIVND in the germline V gene (reference sequence). The CDR3 DNA follows: TGTGCCAGATCTTCCGGGCCTACAGGCAGTCTATCACCCCTCCACTTT. This codes for CARSSGPTGSLSPLHF.